The clone carrying this T cell receptor beta chain was counted a few times. Its specificity is unknown. These data originate in a study of chemoradiotherapy in HPV16-positive cancers. Study conclusions and caveats: The functional HPV-specific definition rests on just a couple of HPV16-positive patients. HPV-responsive T-cell expansion during chemoradiotherapy was linked to improved recurrence-free survival in HPV16-positive patients. Non-HPV-specific T cells did not expand in tumors during treatment, whereas candidate HPV-specific clones and E7-related motifs did.

Samples were taken several times over chemoradiotherapy. Germline V CDR1 and CDR2: SNHLY, FYNNEI. The V end was cut by 4 bases, the J end by 3 bases, with 7 bases between. The CDR3 has 13 residues. The table came from immunoSEQ multiplex PCR; TCRdb's copy has only in-frame clones and leaves some out. The table lists about 9,200 clones, approximately 78% of them singletons. This clonotype was obtained from a human donor with HPV-associated anogenital cancer. V gene TRBV2 combines with J gene TRBJ1-3; D not certain. Collection of the sample occurred from a patient who underwent chemoradiotherapy. The CDR3 DNA sequence: TGTGCCAGCAGTGTCGGGAATGGAAACACCATATATTTT. Translated, it gives CASSVGNGNTIYF.